These 21 T cell receptor beta chains came from one sample sequenced in a study of control samples from healthy donors and cancer patients. The table came from immunoSEQ multiplex PCR; TCRdb's copy has only in-frame clones and leaves some out. The data show about 120,000 clones, about 93% seen once. The material sequenced was blood. These receptor sequences come from a man aged 40-55 years in good health.

The sample holds one count of this clone. The chain's CDR3 is CASSAVTGGPNEKLFF. The CDR3 coding sequence is TGTGCCAGCAGCGCGGTAACAGGGGGACCAAATGAAAAACTGTTTTTT. The chain couples TRBV5-4 to TRBJ1-4, with TRBD1 identical over 8 bases. The CDR3 runs 16 residues. Per the germline V gene, CDR1 is SGHNT and CDR2 is YYREEE (reference sequence). After removal of 4 bases from V and 5 bases from J, the junction contained 10 bases not matched to a gene.

V and J are TRBV10-3 and TRBJ1-2; TRBD1 is a possible D gene (6 bases). The length of the CDR3 is 16 residues. V gave up 3 bases and J gave up 2 bases, with 16 bases separating them. Germline lookup yields CDR1 ENHRY and CDR2 SYGVKD. The CDR3 DNA sequence: TGTGCCATCAGTGATCCGGCGGGGGGGGCCAACTATGGCTACACCTTC. Translated, it gives CAISDPAGGANYGYTF.

CDR3 bases: TGTGCCACCAGCAGAGATGGGGGGGGCAAGCGCACAGATACGCAGTATTTT. This encodes CATSRDGGGKRTDTQYF. V gene TRBV15 combines with J gene TRBJ2-3, with D maybe TRBD2 (7 bases). CDR1 and CDR2 (germline): LNHNV, YYDKDF (reference sequence). Between the trimmed V and J ends, which lost 0 bases and 1 base, there was a span of 14 bases. The CDR3 extends over 17 amino acids.

The V gene is TRBV29-1, the J gene TRBJ2-2, with D hard to call. CDR3 length equals 10 residues. Germline CDR1 reads SQVTM; CDR2 reads ANQGSEA. Trimming stripped 4 bases from V and 6 bases from J, with 3 bases between. The CDR3 here is CSVASGELFF. Here the CDR3 DNA reads TGCAGCGTTGCGTCCGGGGAGCTGTTTTTT.

The chain links TRBV5-1 to TRBJ2-7; the match to TRBD1 covers 9 bases. Trimming at V came to 4 bases and at J to 6 bases, leaving 8 bases not matched to a gene. Germline-derived CDR1 and CDR2 are SGHRS and YFSETQ. The CDR3 runs to 14 residues. This CDR3 is CASSVTGGSLEQYF. CDR3 DNA sequence: TGCGCCAGCAGCGTGACAGGGGGTAGTCTCGAGCAGTACTTC.

The chain combines TRBV5-5 with TRBJ1-1; D not certain. From germline, CDR1 is SGHKS and CDR2 YYEKEE (reference sequence). The CDR3 totals 15 residues. Trimming took 5 bases from V and 5 from J, leaving 19 bases between them. CDR3 sequence: CASSYGGLLGTEAFF. The DNA for the CDR3 is TGTGCCAGCAGTTATGGAGGGCTGCTGGGGACTGAAGCTTTCTTT. Full variable domain (remainder filled in from reference TRBV5-5 and TRBJ1-1): DAGVTQSPTHLIKTRGQQVTLRCSPISGHKSVSWYQQVLGQGPQFIFQYYEKEERGRGNFPDRFSARQFPNYSSELNVNALLLGDSALYLCASSYGGLLGTEAFFGQGTRLTVV.

The chain carries TRBV5-1 and TRBJ2-1; 9 bases are a match to TRBD2. Unmatched junction bases numbered 3, after V lost 2 bases and J lost 6 bases. The germline gives CDR1 SGHRS, CDR2 YFSETQ. This CDR3 spans 14 amino acids. CDR3 sequence reads: CASSFSGGSNEQFF. CDR3 in DNA: TGCGCCAGCAGCTTTAGCGGGGGCTCCAATGAGCAGTTCTTC.

The chain has TRBV10-3 and TRBJ2-7; D remains unclear. The CDR3 has 15 residues. Germline lookup yields CDR1 ENHRY and CDR2 SYGVKD. The V end lost 2 bases, the J end lost 0 bases, and 11 bases lay between the germline ends. The CDR3 reads CAISERGEYSYEQYF. The CDR3, as DNA: TGTGCCATCAGTGAGCGCGGAGAATACTCCTACGAGCAGTACTTC.

The chain couples TRBV5-1 to TRBJ1-4; D remains unclear. The CDR3 loop spans 14 amino acids. The germline V gene encodes CDR1 SGHRS and CDR2 YFSETQ. V shed 4 bases and J shed 3 bases, with 10 bases lying between them. CDR3 residues: CASSVESPNEKLFF. Here the CDR3 DNA reads TGCGCCAGCAGCGTGGAAAGCCCTAATGAAAAACTGTTTTTT.

V gene TRBV6-5 combines with J gene TRBJ2-3; D not resolved. Germline loops: CDR1 MNHEY, CDR2 SVGAGI. The CDR3 contains 11 residues. Trimming shortened V by 6 bases and J by 1 base, and 2 bases separated the two germline ends. The CDR3 is CASRGTDTQYF. CDR3 DNA sequence: TGTGCCAGCAGAGGCACAGATACGCAGTATTTT.

V and J are TRBV7-8 and TRBJ2-1; the D call may be TRBD1 or TRBD2 (7 bases each). The V end lost 5 bases, the J end lost 2 bases, and 22 bases lay between the germline ends. The CDR3 extends over 18 amino acids. Germline V CDR1 and CDR2: SGHVS, FQNEAQ. CDR3 protein: CASSMRQGGIGTYNEQFF. CDR3 DNA: TGTGCCAGCAGCATGCGACAGGGAGGGATTGGTACCTACAATGAGCAGTTCTTC.

The V and J genes are TRBV6-1 and TRBJ1-6; possibly TRBD1 for D (6 bases). CDR1 and CDR2 (germline): MNHNS, SASEGT. CDR3 length: 16 residues. V was cut by 3 bases and J by 10 bases, with 19 bases left in between. CDR3 DNA sequence: TGTGCCAGCAGTGAGAGGGGAGGGGGATTAGAGTCACCCCTCCACTTT. It codes for CASSERGGGLESPLHF.

The chain has TRBV3-1 (or the pseudogene TRBV3-2) and TRBJ2-7; possibly TRBD1 for D (5 bases). V was clipped by 6 bases and J by 6 bases, with 18 bases between them. Germline CDR1 and CDR2: LGHDT and YNNKEL (reference sequence). The CDR3 covers 14 residues. In DNA, the CDR3 is TGTGCCAGCAGAGCCAGGGAAGGGAAAACCGAGCAGTACTTC. Its protein product is CASRAREGKTEQYF.

The chain uses TRBV9 and TRBJ1-4; D may be TRBD1 (6 bases). V shed 4 bases and J shed 4 bases, with 11 bases lying between them. The CDR3 runs 14 residues. Germline-derived CDR1 and CDR2 are SGDLS and YYNGEE. The CDR3 protein is CASSPQGFNEKLFF. The CDR3 DNA follows: TGTGCCAGCAGCCCTCAGGGGTTTAATGAAAAACTGTTTTTT.

The V and J genes are TRBV19 and TRBJ1-3, with D perhaps matching TRBD1 (5 bases). This CDR3 has 15 amino acids. In germline, CDR1 is LNHDA, CDR2 SQIVND (reference sequence). V was pared by 5 bases and J by 0 bases, with 11 bases between. CDR3 sequence reads: CASSLRDGSGNTIYF. The CDR3 DNA reads TGTGCCAGTAGTCTAAGGGACGGCTCTGGAAACACCATATATTTT.

The genes are TRBV6-1 and TRBJ1-6, with 8 bases fitting TRBD1. This CDR3 region has 16 residues. J was trimmed by 5 bases and V by 0 bases; bases with no gene match: 3. Germline CDR1 and CDR2: MNHNS and SASEGT. Here the CDR3 DNA reads TGTGCCAGCAGTGAAGCTTCGGGACAGGATAATTCACCCCTCCACTTT. Translation gives CASSEASGQDNSPLHF.

The chain has TRBV28 and TRBJ2-1; 7 bases fit TRBD1. The length of the CDR3 is 15 residues. The junction had 4 bases not matched to a gene; V was cut back by 3 bases and J by 2 bases. The germline V gene has CDR1 MDHEN and CDR2 SYDVKM. The CDR3: CASSFPGQAYNEQFF. CDR3 coding DNA: TGTGCCAGCAGTTTCCCCGGACAGGCCTACAATGAGCAGTTCTTC.

The genes are TRBV6-5 and TRBJ1-5, with D possibly matching TRBD1 (5 bases). This CDR3 region has 13 residues. The V end lost 0 bases, the J end lost 5 bases, and 5 bases lay between the germline ends. Germline V gene data show CDR1 as MNHEY and CDR2 as SVGAGI. This CDR3 reads CASSYSGDQPQHF. The CDR3 DNA follows: TGTGCCAGCAGTTACTCGGGGGATCAGCCCCAGCATTTT.

V and J are TRBV10-2 and TRBJ1-2; 8 bases line up with TRBD1. Looked up from germline, CDR1 is WSHSY and CDR2 is SAAADI. The V segment lost 5 bases and the J segment 8 bases; nucleotides outside the gene matches: 4. CDR3 size: 12 residues. Written as DNA, the CDR3 is TGCGCCAGCAGTCAGGGACAGGAGGGCTACACCTTC. It translates to CASSQGQEGYTF.

The chain links TRBV3-1 (or the pseudogene TRBV3-2) to TRBJ1-5; D gene ambiguous. Germline CDR1 is LGHDT and CDR2 is YNNKEL (reference sequence). V was pared by 1 base and J by 6 bases, with 10 bases between. This CDR3 has 14 residues. The CDR3 region is CASSQVTGRQPQHF. CDR3 nucleotides: TGTGCCAGCAGCCAAGTTACCGGACGTCAGCCCCAGCATTTT.

The chain carries TRBV2 and TRBJ1-1; 9 positions match TRBD1. The CDR3 consists of 15 residues. Germline assignment: CDR1 SNHLY and CDR2 FYNNEI. V lost 4 bases and J lost 5; bases outside the gene matches: 8. The CDR3 bases are TGTGCCAGCAGTGTCCCCGGACAGGGGTGGACTGAAGCTTTCTTT. Translating gives CASSVPGQGWTEAFF. Drawing the rest from reference TRBV2 and TRBJ1-1, the complete variable domain is EPEVTQTPSHQVTQMGQEVILRCVPISNHLYFYWYRQILGQKVEFLVSFYNNEISEKSEIFDDQFSVERPDGSNFTLKIRSTKLEDSAMYFCASSVPGQGWTEAFFGQGTRLTVV.